This TCR beta chain emerged from a study of T cell responses to AZD1222 COVID-19 vaccine. Study-wide context: Both about-4-week and about-12-week second-dose recipients were combined.

Deletions cut 6 bases from V and 11 bases from J, with 13 bases between. The CDR3 is made up of 10 amino acids. Germline CDR1 SQVTM, CDR2 ANQGSEA. Study results and caveats: CD4 TCRs associated with vaccination spanned spike, dominating at 160-218 and 743-854. Donors were largely white British and mainly female; clonal diversity was possibly underestimated.

Here immunoSEQ multiplex PCR was the method, and the copy in TCRdb shows in-frame clones only, minus some. Altogether approximately 130,000 clones are present, over 85% being singletons, with the ten largest covering about 3%. Regarding this clone: Its antigen is not identified.

This TCR was recovered from an adult in good health. The chain joins TRBV29-1 to TRBJ1-1; TRBD1 might be the D (6 bases). The sample here was peripheral blood, taken on day 0 of AZD1222 vaccination. CDR3 sequence reads: CSVAHREAFF. The DNA for the CDR3 is TGCAGCGTGGCCCACAGGGAGGCTTTCTTT. Based on the CDR3 plus reference TRBV29-1 and TRBJ1-1, the full variable domain is SAVISQKPSRDICQRGTSLTIQCQVDSQVTMMFWYRQQPGQSLTLIATANQGSEATYESGFVIDKFPISRPNLTFSTLTVSNMSPEDSSIYLCSVAHREAFFGQGTRLTVV.